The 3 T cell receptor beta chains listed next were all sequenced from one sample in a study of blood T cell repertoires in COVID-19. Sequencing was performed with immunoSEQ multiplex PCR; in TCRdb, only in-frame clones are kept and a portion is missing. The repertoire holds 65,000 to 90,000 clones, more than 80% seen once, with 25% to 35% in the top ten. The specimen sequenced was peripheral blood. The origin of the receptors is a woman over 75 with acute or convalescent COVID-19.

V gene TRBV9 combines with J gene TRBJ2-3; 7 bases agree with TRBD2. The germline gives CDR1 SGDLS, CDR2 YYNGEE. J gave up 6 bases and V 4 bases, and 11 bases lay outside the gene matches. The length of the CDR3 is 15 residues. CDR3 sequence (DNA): TGTGCCAGCAGCTCCGCCGCGGGAGAGCCTGATACGCAGTATTTT. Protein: CASSSAAGEPDTQYF.

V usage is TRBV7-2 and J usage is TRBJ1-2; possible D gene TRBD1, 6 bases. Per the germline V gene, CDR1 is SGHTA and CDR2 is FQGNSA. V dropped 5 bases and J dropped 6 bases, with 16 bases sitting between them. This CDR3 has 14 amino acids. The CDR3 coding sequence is TGTGCCAGCAGCCCCACCCCCCCAGGGGATGGCTACACCTTC. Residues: CASSPTPPGDGYTF.

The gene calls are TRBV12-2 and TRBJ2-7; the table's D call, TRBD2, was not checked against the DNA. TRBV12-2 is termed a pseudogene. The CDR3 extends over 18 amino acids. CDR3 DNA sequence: TGTGCAAGTCGCTTAGCTGAGGGTCTGCGGGCCAACGGATACGAGCAGTACTTC. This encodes CASRLAEGLRANGYEQYF.